These T cell receptor beta chains were read from a single sample in a study of T cell repertoires in cytomegalovirus infection. No antigen is known for these receptors. TCRdb independently ran MiXCR on the reads; one entry per CDR3 protein. The sample includes about 890,000 distinct CDR3 sequences, roughly 31% of them seen just once. This specimen consisted of cultured CD8+ T cells from PBMCs, obtained from culture after CMV antigen stimulation. All receptors come from a human donor in good health (CMV status not recorded). Some clones in this sample may be carry-over from other donors' samples. Both conserved end residues are part of each CDR3. D genes are given only for firm matches. Clone size is stated in some rows and not others, as once, few, many or a class when expanded.

>NA|many|TRBV7-6|TRBJ1-1
CASSFSRVLRDTEAFF
TGTGCCAGCAGCTTTTCCAGGGTCCTACGGGACACTGAAGCTTTCTTT
>NA|few|TRBV12-3/TRBV12-4|TRBJ1-2
CASSLKQKSYTF
TGTGCCAGCAGTTTAAAACAAAAATCCTACACCTTC
>TRBD1|NA|TRBV5-1|TRBJ2-5
CASSFTDRVQETQYF
TGCGCCAGCAGTTTTACTGACAGGGTCCAAGAGACCCAGTACTTC
>TRBD1|NA|TRBV5-4|TRBJ2-7
CASSSPGGQGTYEQYF
TGTGCCAGCAGCTCCCCTGGGGGACAGGGAACCTACGAGCAGTACTTC
>TRBD2|NA|TRBV7-9|TRBJ2-5
CASRMAGGRETQYF
TGTGCCAGCAGGATGGCGGGGGGGCGGGAGACCCAGTACTTC
>NA|few|TRBV7-9|TRBJ1-4
CACGGYATNEKLFF
TGTGCCTGCGGGGGCTACGCAACTAATGAAAAACTGTTTTTT
>NA|NA|TRBV19|TRBJ1-1
CASSILLGEGANTEAFF
TGTGCCAGTAGTATCCTCCTCGGGGAGGGCGCAAACACTGAAGCTTTCTTT
>NA|few|TRBV4-1|TRBJ1-1
CASSQVWGGSEAFF
TGCGCCAGCAGCCAGGTCTGGGGGGGCTCTGAAGCTTTCTTT
>NA|NA|TRBV6-1|TRBJ2-7
CASSTSGVAVPSEQYF
TGTGCCAGCAGTACCTCAGGGGTAGCGGTCCCCTCCGAGCAGTACTTC
>TRBD1|many|TRBV4-3|TRBJ1-5
CASSQEGTGNQPQHF
TGCGCCAGCAGCCAAGAAGGGACAGGCAATCAGCCCCAGCATTTT
>NA|few|TRBV7-3|TRBJ1-2
CASSLTPREEGANYGYTF
TGTGCCAGCAGCTTAACTCCCCGGGAAGAAGGAGCTAACTATGGCTACACCTTC
>NA|NA|TRBV7-9|TRBJ2-7
CASTLSGSEQYF
TGTGCCAGCACCTTGAGCGGGTCCGAGCAGTACTTC
>NA|NA|TRBV19|TRBJ1-1
CASSIIVNTEAFF
TGTGCCAGTAGTATTATAGTGAACACTGAAGCTTTCTTT
>TRBD1|NA|TRBV11-1|TRBJ1-1
CASSFGGQGESTEAFF
TGTGCCAGCAGCTTCGGTGGACAGGGGGAGAGCACTGAAGCTTTCTTT
>TRBD2|few|TRBV10-3|TRBJ2-1
CAIRTGLAVVNEQFF
TGTGCCATCAGAACGGGACTAGCGGTAGTCAATGAGCAGTTCTTC
>TRBD1|few|TRBV6-2/TRBV6-3|TRBJ1-1
CASSWDRDRNTEAFF
TGTGCCAGCAGTTGGGACCGGGACAGGAACACTGAAGCTTTCTTT
>TRBD2|NA|TRBV10-1|TRBJ2-3
CASSESILAGGDTQYF
TGCGCCAGCAGTGAGTCGATCCTAGCGGGGGGAGATACGCAGTATTTT
>NA|many|TRBV5-5|TRBJ1-1
CASRQDTTEAFF
TGTGCCAGCAGACAGGACACAACGGAAGCTTTCTTT
>TRBD1|many|TRBV7-6|TRBJ1-1
CASSPRDRVTEAFF
TGTGCCAGCAGCCCACGGGACAGGGTTACTGAAGCTTTCTTT
>NA|many|TRBV6-1|TRBJ1-5
CASMGGYNQPQHF
TGTGCCAGCATGGGGGGGTACAATCAGCCCCAGCATTTT
>NA|few|TRBV18|TRBJ2-2
CASSPYEGRTGELFF
TGTGCCAGCTCACCTTATGAGGGGCGGACCGGGGAGCTGTTTTTT
>NA|NA|TRBV5-1|TRBJ1-1
CASSMAGLNTEAFF
TGCGCCAGCAGCATGGCCGGCTTGAACACTGAAGCTTTCTTT
>NA|NA|TRBV7-9|TRBJ2-1
CASSTWVTGTRDNEQFF
TGTGCCAGCAGCACGTGGGTAACCGGGACTCGAGACAATGAGCAGTTCTTC
>NA|few|TRBV5-6|TRBJ1-2
CASSEDVFGYTF
TGTGCCAGCAGCGAGGACGTTTTTGGCTACACCTTC
>NA|once|TRBV29-1|TRBJ1-2
CSVEDHLYGYTF
TGCAGCGTTGAAGATCATCTCTATGGCTACACCTTC
>NA|few|TRBV5-5|TRBJ2-7
CASSLEDRGRTYEQYF
TGTGCCAGCAGCCTAGAGGACAGAGGAAGGACCTACGAGCAGTACTTC